The 26 T cell receptor beta chains below were found in one sample sequenced in a study of T cells in Graves' hyperthyroidism and ophthalmopathy. RNA transcripts yielded amplified TCR beta CDR3 regions. First-round RT-PCR targeting the TCR CDR3 was performed with the HTBI primer set. TCRdb reprocessed the multiplex PCR reads with MiXCR, giving one entry per CDR3 protein. The sample has roughly 300,000 distinct CDR3 sequences, 18% seen once. The sequenced sample consisted of blood. The receptors originated from a woman between 45 and 60 years old with Graves' hyperthyroidism.

The V gene is TRBV4-1, the J gene TRBJ1-1; 9 positions agree with TRBD1. CDR3 length: 15 residues. The V and J ends lost 3 bases and 2 bases, in that order; junction bases with no gene match: 4. Germline lookup yields CDR1 MGHRA and CDR2 YSYEKL. CDR3 coding DNA: TGCGCCAGCAGCCAGGACAGGGGAAGTAACACTGAAGCTTTCTTT. Translating it yields CASSQDRGSNTEAFF.

This clonotype was observed a few times. The rearrangement uses TRBV5-5 and TRBJ1-5; D is possibly TRBD1 (5 bases). The V end was cut by 1 base, the J end by 7 bases, with 12 bases between. CDR1 SGHKS and CDR2 YYEKEE come from the germline V gene (reference sequence). The CDR3 runs 14 residues. The CDR3 DNA follows: TGTGCCAGCAGCTTGTTCCAGGGCGGGCAGCCCCAGCATTTT. It encodes CASSLFQGGQPQHF. Supplemented by reference TRBV5-5 and TRBJ1-5, the full variable domain reads DAGVTQSPTHLIKTRGQQVTLRCSPISGHKSVSWYQQVLGQGPQFIFQYYEKEERGRGNFPDRFSARQFPNYSSELNVNALLLGDSALYLCASSLFQGGQPQHFGDGTRLSIL.

This clonotype was detected ten times or more. The chain joins TRBV6-6 to TRBJ2-5, with D unclear. The CDR3 has 15 residues. Germline CDR1 reads MNHNY; CDR2 reads SVGAGI (reference sequence). Trimming stripped 2 bases from V and 5 bases from J, with 15 bases between. DNA for the CDR3: TGTGCCAGCAGTTACGCAGGAGTGTCTAGGGAGACCCAGTACTTC. Protein sequence: CASSYAGVSRETQYF.

In its sample, this clonotype was seen a few times. The chain links TRBV5-6 to TRBJ2-2; 9 nucleotides match TRBD1. The CDR3 spans 16 residues. Germline assignment: CDR1 SGHDT and CDR2 YYEEEE. V lost 2 bases to trimming and J lost 3 bases; unmatched junction nucleotides: 5. The CDR3 is CASSFPGQGYTGELFF. In DNA form, the CDR3 reads TGTGCCAGCAGCTTTCCGGGACAGGGATACACCGGGGAGCTGTTTTTT.

This clonotype appeared many times. The V call is TRBV20-1, the J call TRBJ2-1; 14 bases are a match to TRBD2. Trimming cost V 4 bases and J 9 bases; bases outside gene matches: 8. The germline CDR1 and CDR2 sequences are DFQATT and SNEGSKA (reference sequence). The CDR3 runs to 15 residues. Written as DNA, the CDR3 is TGCAGTGCTACCCCCGGGACTAGCGGGAGTGGTGAGCAGTTCTTC. Its translation is CSATPGTSGSGEQFF.

This clonotype was detected ten times or more. The chain joins TRBV12-3 or TRBV12-4 to TRBJ1-6; the D is unclear. The V end lost 3 bases, the J end lost 6 bases, and 6 bases lay between the germline ends. CDR3 size: 13 residues. The CDR3 loop reads CASSLEVNSPLHF. As DNA, the CDR3 is TGTGCCAGCAGTTTGGAGGTTAATTCACCCCTCCACTTT.

This clonotype was found many times. The V gene is TRBV5-6, the J gene TRBJ1-1, with D perhaps TRBD1 (6 bases). The CDR3 spans 14 residues. V was trimmed by 4 bases and J by 5 bases, leaving 15 bases between them. CDR1 is SGHDT and CDR2 is YYEEEE in the germline V gene. CDR3 nucleotide sequence: TGTGCCAGCAGCACGACAGGCCTCCGAACTGAAGCTTTCTTT. This sequence encodes CASSTTGLRTEAFF.

The chain joins TRBV5-1 to TRBJ1-2, with D possibly TRBD1 on 6 matching bases. Germline CDR1 is SGHRS and CDR2 is YFSETQ. The CDR3 extends over 13 amino acids. V gave up 4 bases and J gave up 2 bases, with 9 bases separating them. CDR3 protein: CASSSRGNYGYTF. DNA for the CDR3: TGCGCCAGCAGCAGCAGGGGAAACTATGGCTACACCTTC.

This clonotype was counted ten times or more. The chain couples TRBV28 to TRBJ2-3; 14 bases map to TRBD2. After removal of 5 bases from V and 7 bases from J, the junction contained 8 bases not matched to a gene. CDR3 size: 16 residues. Germline V gives CDR1 MDHEN, CDR2 SYDVKM. The CDR3 nucleotides read TGTGCCAGCAGTGGCACGGGGACTAGCGGGAGAAATACGCAGTATTTT. Translating gives CASSGTGTSGRNTQYF.

The chain uses TRBV30 and TRBJ1-5, with 9 positions matching TRBD1. The CDR3 is made up of 13 amino acids. Germline CDR1 reads GTSNPN; CDR2 reads SVGIG (reference sequence). The trim removed 2 bases at V and 6 bases at J, leaving 2 bases unmatched. CDR3 protein: CAWSRTGAQPQHF. CDR3 DNA: TGTGCCTGGAGTCGGACAGGGGCTCAGCCCCAGCATTTT.

There are many counts of this clonotype. V usage is TRBV18 and J usage is TRBJ2-5, with 12 bases matching TRBD1. Germline V CDR1 and CDR2: KGHSH, LQKENI. The V segment lost 3 bases and the J segment 5 bases; nucleotides outside the gene matches: 10. This CDR3 is 17 amino acids long. The CDR3 is CASSPPSGTGGRETQYF. In DNA form, the CDR3 reads TGTGCCAGCTCACCGCCGTCAGGGACAGGGGGCAGGGAGACCCAGTACTTC.

Ten or more counts support this clonotype. The V call is TRBV5-1, the J call TRBJ1-4; D ambiguous. Germline-derived CDR1 and CDR2 are SGHRS and YFSETQ. The CDR3 has 13 amino acids. V was clipped by 5 bases and J by 5 bases, with 10 bases between them. The CDR3 reads CASSALGNEKLFF. CDR3 nucleotide sequence: TGCGCCAGCAGTGCACTGGGCAATGAAAAACTGTTTTTT.

The chain carries TRBV6-5 and TRBJ1-1; tentatively, D is TRBD1 (5 bases). Per the germline V gene, CDR1 is MNHEY and CDR2 is SVGAGI. V was pared by 0 bases and J by 11 bases, with 13 bases between. The CDR3 runs to 13 residues. CDR3 sequence (DNA): TGTGCCAGCAGTTACTCGGGGGGGTTAAGGGCTTTCTTT. Its protein product is CASSYSGGLRAFF.

This clonotype has ten or more counts. This chain uses TRBV28 with TRBJ2-5; D remains ambiguous. This CDR3 region has 13 residues. The V gene lost 4 bases and the J gene lost 7 bases, with 13 bases spanning the gap. Germline CDR1 MDHEN, CDR2 SYDVKM. The CDR3 region is CASSSSPDPTQYF. In nucleotides, the CDR3 is TGTGCCAGCAGTTCCTCACCGGACCCGACCCAGTACTTC.

At least ten counts were recorded for this clonotype. The chain carries TRBV28 and TRBJ2-7; TRBD1 aligns across 8 bases. CDR3 size: 15 residues. The V and J ends lost 7 bases and 3 bases, in that order; junction bases with no gene match: 11. Germline loops: CDR1 MDHEN, CDR2 SYDVKM. The CDR3 is CASTGGSQGFYEQYF. The CDR3 nucleotides read TGTGCCAGCACAGGGGGCAGCCAAGGATTCTACGAGCAGTACTTC.

This clonotype occurred a few times. The genes are TRBV12-3 or TRBV12-4 and TRBJ1-4; 7 nucleotides align to TRBD1. This CDR3 has 13 amino acids. Trimming removed 6 bases from V and 5 bases from J; junction bases left unmatched: 3. CDR3 DNA sequence: TGTGCCAGCAGACCGGGACAGAATGAAAAACTGTTTTTT. Protein: CASRPGQNEKLFF.

This clonotype was recorded at least ten times. Here the CDR3 DNA reads TGTGCCTGGAGCGAAGGACAGGGGGCTACCGGGGAGCTGTTTTTT. Translating gives CAWSEGQGATGELFF. The chain uses TRBV30 and TRBJ2-2; 11 nucleotides align to TRBD1. CDR1 is GTSNPN, CDR2 SVGIG, per germline (reference sequence). CDR3 length: 15 residues. With 3 bases clipped from V and 5 bases from J, the junction kept 5 bases outside the gene matches.

In its sample, this clonotype was seen a few times. The chain joins TRBV7-8 to TRBJ1-1, with a possible D match to TRBD1 (6 bases). CDR1 SGHVS and CDR2 FQNEAQ come from the germline V gene. The CDR3 has 16 residues. V was shortened by 5 bases and J by 0 bases, with 16 bases between the two germline ends. The CDR3, as DNA: TGTGCCAGCAGCCTAGTTGGGGGGCTCATGAACACTGAAGCTTTCTTT. Translation gives CASSLVGGLMNTEAFF.

The sample holds many counts of this clonotype. This chain connects TRBV7-2 to TRBJ2-3; 12 nucleotides agree with TRBD2. The CDR3 is made up of 16 amino acids. Germline V gene sequence: CDR1 SGHTA, CDR2 FQGNSA. V shed 5 bases and J 2 bases; nucleotides not matched to a gene: 5. CDR3 sequence: CASSLTSGGFTDTQYF. As DNA, the CDR3 is TGTGCCAGCAGCCTTACTAGCGGGGGGTTCACAGATACGCAGTATTTT.

This clonotype was picked up a small number of times. This chain joins TRBV19 and TRBJ1-1; possible D gene TRBD1, 5 bases. In germline, CDR1 is LNHDA, CDR2 SQIVND (reference sequence). This CDR3 is built from 13 residues. The V end was cut by 3 bases, the J end by 5 bases, with 10 bases between. CDR3 sequence reads: CASSISGLTEAFF. The CDR3 nucleotides are TGTGCCAGTAGTATCTCAGGGTTAACTGAAGCTTTCTTT.

This clonotype has only a few counts. Being one base from a much bigger clone, this may be a read error. This sequence joins TRBV5-1 and TRBJ1-2, with 9 positions matching TRBD1. The CDR3 is 14 amino acids. The trim removed 4 bases at V and 2 bases at J, leaving 3 bases unmatched. The germline V gene has CDR1 SGHRS and CDR2 YFSETQ. In DNA form, the CDR3 reads TGCGCCAGCAGCACCGGGACAGGGAACTATGGCTACACCTTC. It specifies CASSTGTGNYGYTF.

The table lists this clonotype with many counts. CDR3 region: CASQWGTGGQETQYF. The CDR3, as DNA: TGTGCCAGCCAGTGGGGGACAGGGGGCCAAGAGACCCAGTACTTC. The chain couples TRBV2 to TRBJ2-5; 11 bases map to TRBD1. The CDR3 spans 15 residues. CDR1 is SNHLY and CDR2 is FYNNEI in the germline V gene. The trim removed 8 bases at V and 1 base at J, leaving 6 bases unmatched.

This clonotype was found a few times. V and J are TRBV27 and TRBJ2-3; TRBD2 matches at 12 bases. The V gene's germline CDR1 is MNHEY and CDR2 SMNVEV (reference sequence). Germline trimming cut 6 bases from V and 5 bases from J; bases unmatched to any gene: 12. The CDR3 spans 17 residues. CDR3 residues: CASSPHLAGGPGDTQYF. As DNA, the CDR3 is TGTGCCAGCAGCCCGCACCTAGCGGGAGGGCCAGGAGATACGCAGTATTTT.

This clonotype was seen a handful of times. This chain joins TRBV5-4 and TRBJ2-7; no clear D. Germline V gene data show CDR1 as SGHNT and CDR2 as YYREEE (reference sequence). The germline V and J ends were trimmed by 1 base and 3 bases, with 8 bases remaining between them. The CDR3 contains 13 residues. This chain's CDR3 is CASSLRSDYEQYF. The CDR3 nucleotides read TGTGCCAGCAGCTTGCGGAGCGACTACGAGCAGTACTTC.

The table lists this clonotype with many counts. J is TRBJ1-1 and V is TRBV30, with D tentatively TRBD1 (5 bases). The CDR3 consists of 10 residues. Germline values: CDR1 GTSNPN, CDR2 SVGIG (reference sequence). V lost 1 base and J 10 bases, leaving 7 bases between the germline ends. The CDR3 coding sequence is TGTGCCTGGAGTGAGGGGCGAGCTTTCTTT. Translating it yields CAWSEGRAFF.

This clonotype was observed a few times. The chain links TRBV4-1 to TRBJ2-5; D unresolved. Germline V gives CDR1 MGHRA, CDR2 YSYEKL. V was cut by 2 bases and J by 3 bases, with 7 bases left in between. The CDR3 spans 13 residues. DNA for the CDR3: TGCGCCAGCAGCCAAAGTAACGAAGAGACCCAGTACTTC. It translates to CASSQSNEETQYF.